This paragraph covers one TCR beta chain sequence. The clone's antigen remains unknown. One base away there is no much larger clone; base qualities are not given. This sample is part of a study of T cell responses to AZD1222 COVID-19 vaccine (dated by TCRdb to about 2021). About the full investigation: A total of approximately 240 trial participants underwent TCR sequencing, of whom about 200 had received two doses of AZD1222 and 26 had received two doses of the MenACWY control vaccine. Enrollment into the trials was organized by age into subgroups of 18-55, 56-69 and 70-plus years, and those subgroups contained roughly 150, 30 and 60 TCR-sequenced participants, respectively.

The CDR3 regions of human TCRbeta chains were analyzed by immunosequencing. In the authors' own workflow: TCRs in the repertoires were matched against a reference library of SARS-CoV-2-specific TCRs that had been generated with the MIRA antigen-specificity platform. Breadth was defined as the fraction of unique TCRs that were SARS-CoV-2-associated. Depth was defined as the fraction of total T cells that were SARS-CoV-2-associated. Using the MIRA data, each spike-specific TCR was assigned both to the spike region to which the TCR was reactive and to a CD4 or CD8 class. Log10-transformed breadth and depth values were compared by one-way ANOVA with Sidak's multiple comparisons tests. TCRdb limited this immuneACCESS table to in-frame rearrangements with V and J called. A share of clones is missing; checked studies link under half to unresolved V genes, and the rest is unexplained. For V, J and clone size, that table is used; D and trimming come from the DNA. This sample lists under 200,000 clones; about 88% were detected once. The top ten hold roughly 26% of the sample.

Reading from cysteine to phenylalanine, the CDR3 counts 16 amino acids. CDR3 DNA is the only sequence kept; it has 48 bases, read in frame from the first base. Via the germline V gene, CDR1 is SGHRS and CDR2 YFSETQ. The trim is 1 base for V and 2 bases for J, with a gap of 16 bases between the germline ends. This sample's time point label indicates: about 28 days (+/-7) after the second vaccine dose. Because spike-specific TCR depth and breadth did not differ between the two schedules, AZD1222 recipients who got a second dose at roughly 4 weeks were pooled with those who got a second dose at roughly 12 weeks. The vaccinee samples were drawn from two UK trials, COV001 and COV002, one of which was a single-blind randomized controlled phase 2/3 trial testing AZD1222 (ChAdOx1 nCoV-19) in healthy adults. Trial participant PBMC samples were collected at day 0 and day 28 after the second dose for TCRbeta chain sequencing.

Overall results and qualifications from the work: CD4 TCRs associated with the vaccine covered the entire spike protein, and the dominant responses were in regions 160-218 and 743-854. Because no samples from the day 14 peak response were available, repertoires could be characterized only after the peak T cell response. Reportedly, almost half of the unique spike-specific TCRs recognized epitopes lying outside the regions that are mutated in the B.1.351 and B.1.1.7 variants. The 56-69-year group was small, and its depth increase did not reach significance, likely because of low power. Conclusions about previously exposed vaccinees are limited because only five to seven AZD1222 recipients were SARS-CoV-2 seropositive at baseline. Most participants were white British and females outnumbered males, and the authors suggested that clonal diversity may have been underestimated. After two AZD1222 doses, both the breadth and the depth of spike-specific TCRs were significantly higher than at day 0 and than in MenACWY recipients.

The TCR was taken from an adult who received the AZD1222 COVID-19 vaccine. Sequenced material: peripheral blood, taken 28 days after the second AZD1222 dose. Recombination linked TRBV5-1 to TRBJ2-7; a tentative D call is TRBD1 (6 bases match). The DNA sequence is given as TGCGCCAGCAGCTTGCAGGGGCGTGGGGTGACCTACGAGCAGTACTTC. This sequence encodes CASSLQGRGVTYEQYF.